These T cell receptor beta chains were read from a single sample in a study. TCRdb re-called the 5' RACE reads through MiXCR, storing one row per CDR3 protein. The data show approximately 40,000 distinct CDR3 sequences, roughly 21% seen once. Sequenced material: Tregs sorted from blood. These receptors all stem from a female donor with breast cancer. The CDR3 runs from the conserved cysteine through the conserved F or W. Fields, in order: CDR3 length, V gene, J gene, CDR3 protein.

15	TRBV5-1	TRBJ1-5	CASSLEGLGNQPQHF
16	TRBV7-8	TRBJ2-4	CASSLGTGLLKNIQYF
17	TRBV6-1	TRBJ1-6	CASSGGTALTHNSPLHF
13	TRBV13	TRBJ2-3	CASSSRAADTQYF
17	TRBV9	TRBJ2-1	CASSVAIGTGTLDEQFF
16	TRBV7-3	TRBJ2-1	CASSPMAGGISNEQFF
13	TRBV11-2	TRBJ1-6	CASSRDDNSPLHF
14	TRBV15	TRBJ2-1	CATGLREEYNEQFF
14	TRBV2	TRBJ1-1	CASSQTAEATEAFF
15	TRBV6-1	TRBJ2-2	CASSETTTNTGELFF
18	TRBV20-1	TRBJ2-2	CSARDDRAGGIGTGELFF
15	TRBV4-2	TRBJ2-2	CASSPRGSDTGELFF
14	TRBV5-1	TRBJ1-2	CASSLAYGSYGYTF
12	TRBV7-9	TRBJ2-7	CASSLFLGGQYF
17	TRBV7-3	TRBJ2-3	CASSLISVAGGFDTQYF
14	TRBV5-1	TRBJ1-2	CASSLESTDYGYTF
17	TRBV4-1	TRBJ2-7	CASSPKRTSGLLYEQYF
14	TRBV12-3/TRBV12-4	TRBJ1-4	CASSADRVVGKLFF
15	TRBV7-9	TRBJ2-6	CASRQGPSGANVLTF
13	TRBV7-6	TRBJ1-1	CASSSVTNTEAFF
14	TRBV25-1	TRBJ2-2	CASSDSWDTGELFF
13	TRBV7-2	TRBJ1-1	CAGSLAGNTEAFF
15	TRBV5-1	TRBJ2-5	CASSLVGASQETQYF
14	TRBV20-1	TRBJ2-7	CSGGKGTSGYEQYF
14	TRBV7-8	TRBJ2-7	CASKWTIESYEQYF
15	TRBV4-1	TRBJ2-5	CASRPWLAGKVTQYF
14	TRBV20-1	TRBJ2-1	CSASVTSGYNEQFF
13	TRBV15	TRBJ2-1	CATSIGRGDEQFF